This TCR beta chain was found in a study of shared clonotypes between healthy human individuals. Study-wide points: Relative to their counterparts shared across all four donors, non-shared clonotypes exhibited diminished generation probabilities.

Caucasian adults residing in Nashville, Tennessee made up all the donors. As regards this clone: The antigen remains undetermined. The junction shows a germline mismatch at one end, possibly a read error.

Germline loops: CDR1 SGHVS, CDR2 FNYEAQ. The CDR3 contains 13 residues. Measured with immunoSEQ multiplex PCR; TCRdb has only the in-frame clones, and not every one. The sample records under 850,000 clones, 55% to 80% being singletons. The V and J genes are TRBV7-6 and TRBJ2-3, with 9 nucleotides matching TRBD2. Sequenced material: memory CD4+ T cells sorted from blood. The subset is: CD45RA-negative fraction. The TCR comes from a woman between 25 and 40 years old in good health. The CDR3 sequence is CASSLSSGSSLNF. The CDR3 DNA sequence: TGTGCCAGCAGCTTAAGTAGCGGGAGTTCCCTGAATTTT.